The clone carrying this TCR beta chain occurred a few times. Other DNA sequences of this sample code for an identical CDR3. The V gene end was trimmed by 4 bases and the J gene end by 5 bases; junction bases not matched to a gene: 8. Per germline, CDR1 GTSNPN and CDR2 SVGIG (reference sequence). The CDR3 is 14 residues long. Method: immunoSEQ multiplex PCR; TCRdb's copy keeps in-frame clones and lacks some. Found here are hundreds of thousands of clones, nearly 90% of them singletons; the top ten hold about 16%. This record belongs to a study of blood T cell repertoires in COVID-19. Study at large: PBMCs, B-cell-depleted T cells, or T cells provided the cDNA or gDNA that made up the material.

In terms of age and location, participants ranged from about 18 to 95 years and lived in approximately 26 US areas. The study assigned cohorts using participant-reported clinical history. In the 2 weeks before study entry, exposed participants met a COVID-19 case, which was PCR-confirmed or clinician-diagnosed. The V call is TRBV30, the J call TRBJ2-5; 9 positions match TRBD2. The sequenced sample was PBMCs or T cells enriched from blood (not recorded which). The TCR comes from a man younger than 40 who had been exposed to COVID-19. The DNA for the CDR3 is TGTGCCTGGAAGAGCGGGGGGAGATCTGAGACCCAGTACTTC. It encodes CAWKSGGRSETQYF.